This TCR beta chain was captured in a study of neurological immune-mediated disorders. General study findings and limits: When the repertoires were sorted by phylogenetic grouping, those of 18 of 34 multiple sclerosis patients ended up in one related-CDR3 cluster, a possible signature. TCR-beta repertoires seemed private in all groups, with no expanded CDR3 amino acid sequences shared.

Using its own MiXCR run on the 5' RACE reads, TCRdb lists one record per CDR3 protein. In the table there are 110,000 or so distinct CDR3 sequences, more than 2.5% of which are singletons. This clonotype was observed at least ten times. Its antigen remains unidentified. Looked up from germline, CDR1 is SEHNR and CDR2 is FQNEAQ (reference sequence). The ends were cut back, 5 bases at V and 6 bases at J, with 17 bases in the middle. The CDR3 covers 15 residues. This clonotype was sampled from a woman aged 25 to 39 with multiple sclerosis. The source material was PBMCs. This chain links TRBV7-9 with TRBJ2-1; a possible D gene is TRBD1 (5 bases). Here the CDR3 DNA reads TGTGCCAGCAGCCCATTGGGTCAGGGAATCAATGAGCAGTTCTTC. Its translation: CASSPLGQGINEQFF.